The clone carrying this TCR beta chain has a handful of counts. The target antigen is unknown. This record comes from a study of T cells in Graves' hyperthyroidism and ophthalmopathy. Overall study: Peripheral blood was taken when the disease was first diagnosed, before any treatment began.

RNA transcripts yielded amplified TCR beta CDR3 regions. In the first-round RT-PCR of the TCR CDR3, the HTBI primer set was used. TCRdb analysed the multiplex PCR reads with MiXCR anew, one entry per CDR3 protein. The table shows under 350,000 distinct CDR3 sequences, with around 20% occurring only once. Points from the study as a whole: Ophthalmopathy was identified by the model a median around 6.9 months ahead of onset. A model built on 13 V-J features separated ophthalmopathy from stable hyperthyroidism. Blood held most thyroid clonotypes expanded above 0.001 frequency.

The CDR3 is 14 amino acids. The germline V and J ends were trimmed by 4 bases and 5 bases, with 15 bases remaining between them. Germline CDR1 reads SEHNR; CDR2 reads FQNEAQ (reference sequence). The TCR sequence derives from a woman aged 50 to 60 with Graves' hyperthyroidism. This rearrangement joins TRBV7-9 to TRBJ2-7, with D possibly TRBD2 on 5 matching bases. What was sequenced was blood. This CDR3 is CASSSTRGPHEQYF. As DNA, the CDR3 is TGTGCCAGCAGCTCCACGAGAGGGCCCCACGAGCAGTACTTC.